This TCR beta chain was captured in a study of T cell changes during pregnancy in multiple sclerosis. V dropped 6 bases and J dropped 0 bases, with 13 bases sitting between them. This CDR3 is 15 amino acids long. In germline, CDR1 is LNHNV, CDR2 YYDKDF (reference sequence). Sequencing was performed with immunoSEQ multiplex PCR; in TCRdb, only in-frame clones are kept and a portion is missing. The table includes 35,000 to 45,000 clones, around 90% detected once. The TCR sequence derives from a female donor with multiple sclerosis, enrolled in a pregnancy study. The J gene is TRBJ2-3, the V gene TRBV15; D not resolved. Material: CD8+ T cells from peripheral blood mononuclear cells, obtained in the first trimester of pregnancy. The CDR3 spells CATSTTAASTDTQYF. CDR3 nucleotide sequence: TGTGCCACCAGTACAACCGCGGCCAGCACAGATACGCAGTATTTT. The full variable domain, with the rest looked up from reference TRBV15 and TRBJ2-3, is DAMVIQNPRYQVTQFGKPVTLSCSQTLNHNVMYWYQQKSSQAPKLLFHYYDKDFNNEADTPDNFQSRRPNTSFCFLDIRSPGLGDTAMYLCATSTTAASTDTQYFGPGTRLTVL.